The rows below give T cell receptor beta chains drawn from one sample of a study of technical replicates of blood from several donors. Using immunoSEQ multiplex PCR, the repertoire was profiled, and TCRdb retains in-frame clones only, with some absent. The sample records tens of thousands of clones, 95% being singletons. The sequencing sample was made of T cells isolated from PBMCs. These receptors originate from a human donor in good health. Each CDR3 is given with its conserved first and last residue. Each record gives: D gene, J gene, V gene, clone size, CDR3 DNA, CDR3 protein. D genes are given only for firm matches. Clone size is given for some rows only: seen once, a few or many times, or a class if the clone is expanded.

d_gene: NA
j_gene: TRBJ2-7
v_gene: TRBV28
abundance: NA
CDR3nt: TGTGCCAGCTCCTGGGCAGGCTCCTACGAGCAGTACTTC
CDR3aa: CASSWAGSYEQYF

d_gene: TRBD2
j_gene: TRBJ2-1
v_gene: TRBV9
abundance: NA
CDR3nt: TGTGCCAGCAGCGTAGTTTCAGGTGGGTGGGGACTAAGCCTCAATGAGCAGTTCTTC
CDR3aa: CASSVVSGGWGLSLNEQFF

d_gene: TRBD1
j_gene: TRBJ1-5
v_gene: TRBV28
abundance: NA
CDR3nt: TGTGCCAGCATCTTAGCAGGGGGCCTCAATCAGCCCCAGCATTTT
CDR3aa: CASILAGGLNQPQHF

d_gene: NA
j_gene: TRBJ1-3
v_gene: TRBV9
abundance: NA
CDR3nt: TGTGCCAGCAGCGCCCCCCCCGGCTCTGGAAACACCATATATTTT
CDR3aa: CASSAPPGSGNTIYF

d_gene: TRBD2
j_gene: TRBJ2-1
v_gene: TRBV30
abundance: NA
CDR3nt: TGTGCCTGGAGTGTAGGGTTAGCGGGGGCTTACAATGAGCAGTTCTTC
CDR3aa: CAWSVGLAGAYNEQFF

d_gene: NA
j_gene: TRBJ1-3
v_gene: TRBV28
abundance: NA
CDR3nt: TGTGCCAGCAGTTTGACGCGGGAAAACACCATATATTTT
CDR3aa: CASSLTRENTIYF

d_gene: NA
j_gene: TRBJ1-1
v_gene: TRBV5-1
abundance: NA
CDR3nt: TGCGCCAGCAGCTTGACTGGGACACTTGAAAAAGCTTTCTTT
CDR3aa: CASSLTGTLEKAFF

d_gene: NA
j_gene: TRBJ1-4
v_gene: TRBV9
abundance: NA
CDR3nt: TGTGCTTCAGGGGCTGGGAATGAAAAACTGTTTTTT
CDR3aa: CASGAGNEKLFF

d_gene: TRBD1
j_gene: TRBJ1-6
v_gene: TRBV9
abundance: NA
CDR3nt: TGTGCCAGCAGCCCCAAGACAGGGAACTCACCCCTCCACTTT
CDR3aa: CASSPKTGNSPLHF

d_gene: NA
j_gene: TRBJ1-5
v_gene: TRBV5-6
abundance: NA
CDR3nt: TGTGCCAGCAGCAAGGACAGCCTCAATAGCAATCAGCCCCAGCATTTT
CDR3aa: CASSKDSLNSNQPQHF

d_gene: NA
j_gene: TRBJ1-4
v_gene: TRBV10-3
abundance: NA
CDR3nt: TGTGCCATCAGTGGGGGGGGTGAAAATGAAAAACTGTTTTTT
CDR3aa: CAISGGGENEKLFF

d_gene: NA
j_gene: TRBJ1-1
v_gene: TRBV2
abundance: few
CDR3nt: TGTGCCAGCAGTGTAGAAACCACTGAAGCTTTCTTT
CDR3aa: CASSVETTEAFF

d_gene: NA
j_gene: TRBJ2-1
v_gene: TRBV10-1
abundance: once
CDR3nt: TGCGCCAGCAGTGAGTCGACAGCGTCCTACAATGAGCAGTTCTTC
CDR3aa: CASSESTASYNEQFF

d_gene: TRBD1
j_gene: TRBJ1-1
v_gene: TRBV10-2
abundance: NA
CDR3nt: TGCGCCAGCAGTGAAAAGGGGGCTCAAGCTTTCTTT
CDR3aa: CASSEKGAQAFF

d_gene: TRBD1
j_gene: TRBJ1-2
v_gene: TRBV18
abundance: once
CDR3nt: TGTGCCAGCTCACCGGGACAGAATAACTATGGCTACACCTTC
CDR3aa: CASSPGQNNYGYTF

d_gene: TRBD1
j_gene: TRBJ2-5
v_gene: TRBV7-6
abundance: NA
CDR3nt: TGTGCCAGCAGCCTAAGGACAGGGCCAGAGACCCAGTACTTC
CDR3aa: CASSLRTGPETQYF

d_gene: NA
j_gene: TRBJ2-1
v_gene: TRBV19
abundance: NA
CDR3nt: TGTGCCAGTAGGCCCCGCGATCGCTCCTACAATGAGCAGTTCTTC
CDR3aa: CASRPRDRSYNEQFF

d_gene: TRBD1
j_gene: TRBJ2-5
v_gene: TRBV5-4
abundance: once
CDR3nt: TGTGCCAGCAGCTTGGGGCAGGGGGAAGAGACCCAGTACTTC
CDR3aa: CASSLGQGEETQYF

d_gene: NA
j_gene: TRBJ2-7
v_gene: TRBV30
abundance: NA
CDR3nt: TGTGCGTGGACGAGCAGGGGATCCTACGAGCAGTACTTC
CDR3aa: CAWTSRGSYEQYF

d_gene: NA
j_gene: TRBJ1-2
v_gene: TRBV7-9
abundance: NA
CDR3nt: TGTGCCAGCAGCTTAGCGCTCAATCGGGGGAGGGGCTATGGCTACACCTTC
CDR3aa: CASSLALNRGRGYGYTF

d_gene: NA
j_gene: TRBJ2-5
v_gene: TRBV30
abundance: NA
CDR3nt: TGTGCCTGGAGTCAGGGTGTTAGGGAGACCCAGTACTTC
CDR3aa: CAWSQGVRETQYF

d_gene: NA
j_gene: TRBJ2-7
v_gene: TRBV2
abundance: NA
CDR3nt: TGTGCCAGCAGTGAGCCAGGGGGGTCCACCTACGAGCAGTACTTC
CDR3aa: CASSEPGGSTYEQYF

d_gene: TRBD1
j_gene: TRBJ2-7
v_gene: TRBV19
abundance: NA
CDR3nt: TGTGCCACCCATATCATCAATACCGGGACAGTGCTATACGAGCAGTACTTC
CDR3aa: CATHIINTGTVLYEQYF

d_gene: NA
j_gene: TRBJ2-5
v_gene: TRBV4-1
abundance: NA
CDR3nt: TGCGCCAGCAGCCACGGGGGGCAGGGCGGGGGTTGGCTCCAAGAGACCCAGTACTTC
CDR3aa: CASSHGGQGGGWLQETQYF

d_gene: TRBD2
j_gene: TRBJ2-7
v_gene: TRBV6-1
abundance: NA
CDR3nt: TGTGCCAGCAGTGGAGCGGGAGCGGGCGAGCAGTACTTC
CDR3aa: CASSGAGAGEQYF

d_gene: NA
j_gene: TRBJ1-5
v_gene: TRBV5-5
abundance: NA
CDR3nt: TGTGCCAGCAGCCCCCGGGTTACCCATCAGCCCCAGCATTTT
CDR3aa: CASSPRVTHQPQHF

d_gene: NA
j_gene: TRBJ1-2
v_gene: TRBV11-3
abundance: NA
CDR3nt: TGTGCCAGCAGCTTAGGTTCCCGGTGGGGCGATAAGAATACTAACTATGGCTACACCTTC
CDR3aa: CASSLGSRWGDKNTNYGYTF

d_gene: NA
j_gene: TRBJ2-3
v_gene: TRBV5-1
abundance: NA
CDR3nt: TGCGCCAGCAGCTTGCGAGCGGTCACTAGCACAGATACGCAGTATTTT
CDR3aa: CASSLRAVTSTDTQYF

d_gene: NA
j_gene: TRBJ2-7
v_gene: TRBV29-1
abundance: NA
CDR3nt: TGCAGCGCTCTGGGGGGTTCACTACCTTTTAACTCCTACGAGCAGTACTTC
CDR3aa: CSALGGSLPFNSYEQYF

d_gene: TRBD1
j_gene: TRBJ2-7
v_gene: TRBV10-1
abundance: NA
CDR3nt: TGCGCCAGCAGTGAGTTCACAGGGGCAAGCTCCTACGAGCAGTACTTC
CDR3aa: CASSEFTGASSYEQYF

d_gene: NA
j_gene: TRBJ1-5
v_gene: TRBV5-4
abundance: NA
CDR3nt: TGTGCCAGCAGCTTGGACGGACAGACCTATAGCAATCAGCCCCAGCATTTT
CDR3aa: CASSLDGQTYSNQPQHF

d_gene: NA
j_gene: TRBJ2-2
v_gene: TRBV4-1
abundance: NA
CDR3nt: TGCGCCAGCAGCCCGACCCTTCGAAAAACAGGGAAACCGAACACCGGGGAGCTGTTTTTT
CDR3aa: CASSPTLRKTGKPNTGELFF

d_gene: NA
j_gene: TRBJ2-7
v_gene: TRBV6-5
abundance: NA
CDR3nt: TGTGCCAGCAGTTACGGGGGCCGGAGCTACGAGCAGTACTTC
CDR3aa: CASSYGGRSYEQYF

d_gene: TRBD1
j_gene: TRBJ1-2
v_gene: TRBV5-1
abundance: NA
CDR3nt: TGCGCCAGCAGCGTGCCCACAGGGGACTATGGCTACACCTTC
CDR3aa: CASSVPTGDYGYTF

d_gene: TRBD2
j_gene: TRBJ2-1
v_gene: TRBV19
abundance: NA
CDR3nt: TGTGCCAGTAGTTCGGGACTAGCGGGAGGGGTCAATGAGCAGTTCTTC
CDR3aa: CASSSGLAGGVNEQFF

d_gene: TRBD1
j_gene: TRBJ2-7
v_gene: TRBV5-1
abundance: NA
CDR3nt: TGCGCCAGCAGCTTTGCCGGGACAGGATCCTACGAGCAGTACTTC
CDR3aa: CASSFAGTGSYEQYF

d_gene: TRBD1
j_gene: TRBJ2-1
v_gene: TRBV5-8
abundance: NA
CDR3nt: TGTGCCAGCAGCTCTGGACAGGGTAGCGATGAGCAGTTCTTC
CDR3aa: CASSSGQGSDEQFF

d_gene: NA
j_gene: TRBJ2-1
v_gene: TRBV19
abundance: NA
CDR3nt: TGTGCCAGTAGTATAGATGAAAGGAGGGTGGTGTTCTTC
CDR3aa: CASSIDERRVVFF

d_gene: NA
j_gene: TRBJ2-7
v_gene: TRBV30
abundance: NA
CDR3nt: TGTGCCTGGAGTGTACAGGGCTACGAGCAGTACTTC
CDR3aa: CAWSVQGYEQYF

d_gene: TRBD2
j_gene: TRBJ2-7
v_gene: TRBV11-3
abundance: NA
CDR3nt: TGTGCCAGCAGCTTAGAACTAGCGGGGGGTGGTGAGCAGTACTTC
CDR3aa: CASSLELAGGGEQYF

d_gene: NA
j_gene: TRBJ2-7
v_gene: TRBV6-6
abundance: NA
CDR3nt: TGTGCCAGCAGTATCAGGACAGAGAAAGTCTACGAGCAGTACTTC
CDR3aa: CASSIRTEKVYEQYF

d_gene: NA
j_gene: TRBJ2-7
v_gene: TRBV2
abundance: NA
CDR3nt: TGTGCCAGCAGTGAAGGCCGACTAGCCTACGAGCAGTACTTC
CDR3aa: CASSEGRLAYEQYF

d_gene: NA
j_gene: TRBJ2-1
v_gene: TRBV5-1
abundance: NA
CDR3nt: TGCGCCAGCAGCACAGGACTAAACAATGAGCAGTTCTTC
CDR3aa: CASSTGLNNEQFF

d_gene: NA
j_gene: TRBJ2-3
v_gene: TRBV28
abundance: NA
CDR3nt: TGTGCCAGCAGTTTTTATGATACGCAGTATTTT
CDR3aa: CASSFYDTQYF

d_gene: TRBD1
j_gene: TRBJ1-2
v_gene: TRBV5-1
abundance: NA
CDR3nt: TGCGCCAGCAGCCTACAGGGGGACTATGGCTACACCTTC
CDR3aa: CASSLQGDYGYTF

d_gene: NA
j_gene: TRBJ1-2
v_gene: TRBV9
abundance: NA
CDR3nt: TGTGCCAGCAGCGTTCTAGACGGCGCTACCTATGGCTACACCTTC
CDR3aa: CASSVLDGATYGYTF

d_gene: NA
j_gene: TRBJ1-5
v_gene: TRBV4-1
abundance: NA
CDR3nt: TGCGCCAGCAGCCAAGGATCGGCGAGGAAGACGAATCAGCCCCAGCATTTT
CDR3aa: CASSQGSARKTNQPQHF

d_gene: TRBD2
j_gene: TRBJ2-7
v_gene: TRBV27
abundance: NA
CDR3nt: TGTGCCAGCACCTATAGCGGGAATTCTCGTTACGAGCAGTACTTC
CDR3aa: CASTYSGNSRYEQYF

d_gene: TRBD2
j_gene: TRBJ2-5
v_gene: TRBV5-1
abundance: NA
CDR3nt: TGCGCCAGCACCTCTAGCGGAGTTCGGCAAGAGACCCAGTACTTC
CDR3aa: CASTSSGVRQETQYF

d_gene: TRBD1
j_gene: TRBJ1-3
v_gene: TRBV11-2
abundance: NA
CDR3nt: TGTGCCAGCAGCTTGACAGGGACTGGAAACACCATATATTTT
CDR3aa: CASSLTGTGNTIYF